This entry lists 16 T cell receptor beta chains sequenced from one sample in a study of breast tumors, draining lymph nodes, adjacent tissues. Breast cancer patients provided tissue from their axillary draining lymph nodes. TCRdb ran MiXCR on the multiplex PCR reads and lists one entry per CDR3 protein. The sample has over 150,000 distinct CDR3 sequences, approximately 33% seen once. Sequenced: axillary lymph node tissue. The receptors shown here come from a female donor with breast cancer. Some clones in this sample may be carry-over from other donors' samples.

This chain connects TRBV11-3 to TRBJ2-5; 8 bases align to TRBD2. Germline V gene data show CDR1 as SGHNT and CDR2 as YENEEA. The CDR3 spans 15 residues. V was clipped by 2 bases and J by 4 bases; unmatched bases: 6. The CDR3: CASSLRTSGLETQYF. CDR3 bases: TGTGCCAGCAGCTTAAGAACTAGCGGCTTAGAGACCCAGTACTTC. The full variable domain, with the rest looked up from reference TRBV11-3 and TRBJ2-5, is EAGVVQSPRYKIIEKKQPVAFWCNPISGHNTLYWYLQNLGQGPELLIRYENEEAVDDSQLPKDRFSAERLKGVDSTLKIQPAELGDSAVYLCASSLRTSGLETQYFGPGTRLLVL.

A remark on this clonotype: Just one base apart from a much larger clone, this may be a read error. V usage is TRBV7-2 and J usage is TRBJ2-2; 8 bases fit TRBD2. This CDR3 spans 15 amino acids. Germline CDR1 is SGHTA and CDR2 is FQGNSA. The CDR3 spells CASSSGLANTGELLF. Here the CDR3 DNA reads TGTGCCAGCAGCTCCGGACTAGCCAACACCGGGGAGCTGCTTTTT.

At least ten counts were recorded for this clonotype. The CDR3 DNA reads as TGTGCCAGTAGTAGCCGGGACAGGGTCGAACCCGGGGAGCTGTTTTTT. It codes for CASSSRDRVEPGELFF. The rearrangement links TRBV19 to TRBJ2-2; TRBD1 matches 9 bases. V was clipped by 4 bases and J by 6 bases; unmatched bases: 9. The CDR3 contains 16 residues. Germline values: CDR1 LNHDA, CDR2 SQIVND (reference sequence).

This clonotype has a handful of counts. The chain uses TRBV5-1 and TRBJ1-1; 8 bases fit TRBD1. Unmatched junction bases numbered 5, after V lost 4 bases and J lost 6 bases. CDR1 SGHRS and CDR2 YFSETQ come from the germline V gene. The CDR3 is 13 amino acids. In DNA, the CDR3 is TGCGCCAGCAGCACCGGACAGGGCGCTGAAGCTTTCTTT. Translated: CASSTGQGAEAFF.

Ten or more counts support this clonotype. The rearrangement joins TRBV20-1 to TRBJ2-2, with 7 positions matching TRBD1. The CDR3 contains 14 residues. Germline trimming cut 5 bases from V and 0 bases from J; bases unmatched to any gene: 3. Germline V gene lookup returns CDR1 DFQATT and CDR2 SNEGSKA (reference sequence). The DNA of the CDR3 is TGCAGTGCTCCCGGACAGGCGAACACCGGGGAGCTGTTTTTT. This gives the protein CSAPGQANTGELFF.

This clonotype was detected many times. Just one base apart from a much larger clone, this may be a read error. The CDR3 protein is CSARGGQGTATQYF. The CDR3 DNA follows: TGCAGTGCTAGAGGGGGGCAGGGCACAGCTACGCAGTATTTT. This chain uses TRBV20-1 with TRBJ2-3, with D possibly TRBD1 on 6 matching bases. Germline V CDR1 and CDR2: DFQATT, SNEGSKA (reference sequence). The CDR3 covers 14 residues.

In the case of this clonotype: A read error is possible here, since a much larger clone lies one base away. The chain uses TRBV20-1 and TRBJ2-5, with a possible D match to TRBD2 (5 bases). CDR3 length equals 14 residues. The germline CDR1 and CDR2 sequences are DFQATT and SNEGSKA (reference sequence). The CDR3 here is CSASGENPQATQYF. Here the CDR3 DNA reads TGCAGTGCTTCTGGGGAGAACCCCCAAGCGACCCAGTACTTC.

This clonotype was seen at least ten times. The rearrangement joins TRBV5-5 to TRBJ2-3; TRBD1 matches at 8 bases. Germline CDR1 reads SGHKS; CDR2 reads YYEKEE (reference sequence). This CDR3 has 15 residues. With 10 bases clipped from V and 2 bases from J, the junction kept 12 bases outside the gene matches. The CDR3 bases are TGTGCCGGCTCCCGGACAGGGATTAACACAGATACGCAGTATTTT. Translation: CAGSRTGINTDTQYF.

This clonotype was recorded many times. The chain combines TRBV19 with TRBJ1-5; no definite D call. Germline-derived CDR1 and CDR2 are LNHDA and SQIVND (reference sequence). Trimming left V 1 base short and J 0 bases short, with 7 bases between. The CDR3 extends over 15 amino acids. CDR3 coding DNA: TGTGCCAGTAGTATAGGGGAGTATAGCAATCAGCCCCAGCATTTT. Residues: CASSIGEYSNQPQHF.

This clonotype occurred many times. The V call is TRBV5-6, the J call TRBJ1-2, with TRBD1 identical over 12 bases. This CDR3 comprises 15 residues. The J segment lost 2 bases and the V segment lost 4 bases, leaving 3 bases of the junction unmatched. Per the germline V gene, CDR1 is SGHDT and CDR2 is YYEEEE. CDR3 nucleotide sequence: TGTGCCAGCAGCCCGGGGACAGGGGGCAACTATGGCTACACCTTC. Encoded protein: CASSPGTGGNYGYTF.

Many counts were recorded for this clonotype. The chain couples TRBV13 to TRBJ2-7, with D tentatively TRBD1 (5 bases). The CDR3 extends over 14 amino acids. The ends were cut back, 2 bases at V and 1 base at J, with 9 bases in the middle. Germline V gives CDR1 PRHDT, CDR2 FYEKMQ (reference sequence). As DNA, the CDR3 is TGTGCCAGCAGCTTAAACAGGCTTTCCTACGAGCAGTACTTC. Protein: CASSLNRLSYEQYF.

This clonotype was seen repeatedly, ten times or more. The chain has TRBV20-1 and TRBJ2-1; 13 bases map to TRBD2. Germline CDR1 DFQATT, CDR2 SNEGSKA (reference sequence). The CDR3 is 15 residues long. The J segment lost 5 bases and the V segment lost 4 bases, leaving 5 bases of the junction unmatched. The CDR3 DNA reads as TGCAGTGCTAACCAAGGGACTAGCGGGGACAATGAGCAGTTCTTC. Translating gives CSANQGTSGDNEQFF.

This clonotype has a count of ten or more. This rearrangement joins TRBV7-9 to TRBJ1-2, with 7 bases aligning to TRBD1. The CDR3 runs 13 residues. With V trimmed by 5 bases and J by 7 bases, 7 bases remained unmatched. CDR1 is SEHNR, CDR2 FQNEAQ, per germline (reference sequence). The CDR3 loop is CASSIQGGFGYTF. Written as DNA, the CDR3 is TGTGCCAGCAGCATTCAAGGGGGCTTTGGCTACACCTTC.

Note on this clonotype: This could be a read error, since a much larger clone is one nucleotide away. The V call is TRBV12-3 or TRBV12-4, the J call TRBJ2-1; D not resolved. With 6 bases removed from V and 5 bases from J, the gap between germline ends came to 17 bases. The CDR3 is 15 amino acids. CDR3 protein: CASSPLTNGDNEQFF. CDR3 nucleotide sequence: TGTGCCAGCAGCCCACTGACCAATGGGGACAATGAGCAGTTCTTC.

The J gene is TRBJ2-5, the V gene TRBV5-1, with a possible D match to TRBD2 (6 bases). The CDR3 is 17 residues long. In germline, CDR1 is SGHRS, CDR2 YFSETQ. V was shortened by 0 bases and J by 2 bases, with 17 bases between the two germline ends. The CDR3 coding sequence is TGCGCCAGCAGCTTGGTGCCGGGCGGGGATTATCAAGAGACCCAGTACTTC. Its translation: CASSLVPGGDYQETQYF. Full variable domain (outside the CDR3, taken from reference TRBV5-1 and TRBJ2-5): KAGVTQTPRYLIKTRGQQVTLSCSPISGHRSVSWYQQTPGQGLQFLFEYFSETQRNKGNFPGRFSGRQFSNSRSEMNVSTLELGDSALYLCASSLVPGGDYQETQYFGPGTRLLVL.

There are many counts of this clonotype. The chain combines TRBV5-6 with TRBJ2-2; TRBD2 matches 7 bases. The CDR3 spans 13 residues. The V gene's germline CDR1 is SGHDT and CDR2 YYEEEE. The J segment lost 9 bases and the V segment lost 3 bases, leaving 5 bases of the junction unmatched. CDR3 residues: CASSSREDRELFF. The CDR3, as DNA: TGTGCCAGCAGCTCCCGGGAGGATCGGGAGCTGTTTTTT.